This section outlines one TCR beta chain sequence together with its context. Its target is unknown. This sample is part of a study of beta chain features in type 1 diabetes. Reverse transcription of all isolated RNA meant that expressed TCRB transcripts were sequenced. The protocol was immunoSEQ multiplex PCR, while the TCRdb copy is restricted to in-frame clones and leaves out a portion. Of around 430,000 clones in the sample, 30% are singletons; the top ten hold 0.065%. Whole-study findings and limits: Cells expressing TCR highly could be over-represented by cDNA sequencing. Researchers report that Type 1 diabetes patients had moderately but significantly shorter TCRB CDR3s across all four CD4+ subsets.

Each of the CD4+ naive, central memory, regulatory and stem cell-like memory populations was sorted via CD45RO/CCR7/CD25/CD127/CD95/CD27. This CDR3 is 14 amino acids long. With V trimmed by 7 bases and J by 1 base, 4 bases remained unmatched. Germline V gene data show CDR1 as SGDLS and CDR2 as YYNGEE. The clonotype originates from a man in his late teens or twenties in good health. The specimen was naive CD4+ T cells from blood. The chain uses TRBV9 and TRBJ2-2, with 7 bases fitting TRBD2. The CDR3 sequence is CASRGSGNTGELFF. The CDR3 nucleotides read TGTGCCAGCCGCGGGAGCGGGAACACCGGGGAGCTGTTTTTT.